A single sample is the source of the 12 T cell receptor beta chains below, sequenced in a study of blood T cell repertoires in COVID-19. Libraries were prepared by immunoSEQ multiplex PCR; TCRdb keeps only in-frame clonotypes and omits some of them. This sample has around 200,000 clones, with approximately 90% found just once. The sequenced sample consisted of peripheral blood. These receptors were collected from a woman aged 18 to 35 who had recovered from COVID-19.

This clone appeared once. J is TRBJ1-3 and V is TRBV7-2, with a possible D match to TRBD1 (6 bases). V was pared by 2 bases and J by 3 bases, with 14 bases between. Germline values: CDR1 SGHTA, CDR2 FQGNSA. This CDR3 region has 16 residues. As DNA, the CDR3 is TGTGCCAGCAGCTTAAACTCGGGACAAAGTGGAAACACCATATATTTT. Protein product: CASSLNSGQSGNTIYF.

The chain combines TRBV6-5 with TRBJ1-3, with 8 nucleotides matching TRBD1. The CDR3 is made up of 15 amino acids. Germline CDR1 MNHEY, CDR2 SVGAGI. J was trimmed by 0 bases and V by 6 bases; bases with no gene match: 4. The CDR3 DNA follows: TGTGCCAGCAGCAAAACAGGGGGCTCTGGAAACACCATATATTTT. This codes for CASSKTGGSGNTIYF.

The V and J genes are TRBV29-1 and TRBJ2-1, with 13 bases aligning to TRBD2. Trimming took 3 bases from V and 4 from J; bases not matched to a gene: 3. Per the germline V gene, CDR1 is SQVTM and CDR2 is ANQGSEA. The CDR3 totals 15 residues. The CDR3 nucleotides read TGCAGCGTTGACGGACTAGCGGGAGCATACAATGAGCAGTTCTTC. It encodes CSVDGLAGAYNEQFF.

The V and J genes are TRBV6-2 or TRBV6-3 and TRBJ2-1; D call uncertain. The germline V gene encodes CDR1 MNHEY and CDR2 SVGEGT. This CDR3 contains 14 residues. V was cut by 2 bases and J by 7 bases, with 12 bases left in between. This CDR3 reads CASSYGVAGNEQFF. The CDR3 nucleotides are TGTGCCAGCAGTTACGGAGTAGCCGGGAATGAGCAGTTCTTC.

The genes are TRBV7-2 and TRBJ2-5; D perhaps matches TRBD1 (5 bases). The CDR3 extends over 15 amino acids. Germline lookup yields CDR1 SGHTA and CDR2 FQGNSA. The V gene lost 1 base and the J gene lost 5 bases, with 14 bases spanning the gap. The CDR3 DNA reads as TGTGCCAGCAGCTTAGGGCCAGGGTTTTCGGAGACCCAGTACTTC. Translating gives CASSLGPGFSETQYF.

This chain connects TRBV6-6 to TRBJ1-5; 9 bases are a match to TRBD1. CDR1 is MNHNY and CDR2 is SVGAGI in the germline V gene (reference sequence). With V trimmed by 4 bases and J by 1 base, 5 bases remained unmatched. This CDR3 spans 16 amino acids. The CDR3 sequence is CASSSGTGWSNQPQHF. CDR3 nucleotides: TGTGCCAGCAGTTCCGGGACAGGGTGGAGCAATCAGCCCCAGCATTTT.

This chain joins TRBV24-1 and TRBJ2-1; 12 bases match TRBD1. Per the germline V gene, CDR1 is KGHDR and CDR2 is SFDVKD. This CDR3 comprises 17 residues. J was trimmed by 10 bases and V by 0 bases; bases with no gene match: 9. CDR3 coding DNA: TGTGCCACCAGTGATTTGAATCCCGGGACAGGGGGCGAGGAGCAGTTCTTC. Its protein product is CATSDLNPGTGGEEQFF.

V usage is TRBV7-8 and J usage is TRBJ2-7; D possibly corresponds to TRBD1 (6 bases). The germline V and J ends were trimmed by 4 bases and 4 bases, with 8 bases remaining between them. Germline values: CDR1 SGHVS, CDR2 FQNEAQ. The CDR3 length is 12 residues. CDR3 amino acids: CASSSQGYEQYF. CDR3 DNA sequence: TGTGCCAGCAGCTCACAGGGTTACGAGCAGTACTTC.

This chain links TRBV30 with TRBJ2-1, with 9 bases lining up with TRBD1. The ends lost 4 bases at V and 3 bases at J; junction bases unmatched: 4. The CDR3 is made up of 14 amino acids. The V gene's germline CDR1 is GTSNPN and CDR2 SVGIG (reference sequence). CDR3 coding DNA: TGTGCCTGGATGGGGGGACAGGGCTACAATGAGCAGTTCTTC. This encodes CAWMGGQGYNEQFF.

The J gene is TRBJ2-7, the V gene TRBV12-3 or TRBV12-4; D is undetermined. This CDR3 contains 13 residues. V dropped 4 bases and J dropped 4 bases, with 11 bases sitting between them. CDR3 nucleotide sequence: TGTGCCAGCAGTTACCTGGCCTGGTACGAGCAGTACTTC. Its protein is CASSYLAWYEQYF.

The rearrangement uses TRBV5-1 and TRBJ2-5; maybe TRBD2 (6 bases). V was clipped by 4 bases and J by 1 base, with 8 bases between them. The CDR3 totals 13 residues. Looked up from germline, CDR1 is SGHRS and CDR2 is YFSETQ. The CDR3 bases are TGCGCCAGCAGCGGAGGGGTCCAAGAGACCCAGTACTTC. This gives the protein CASSGGVQETQYF.

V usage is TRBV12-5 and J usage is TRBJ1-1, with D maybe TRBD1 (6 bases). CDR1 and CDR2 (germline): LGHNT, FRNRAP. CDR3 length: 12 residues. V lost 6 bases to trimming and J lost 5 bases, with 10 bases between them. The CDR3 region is CASGRGRTEAFF. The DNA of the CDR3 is TGTGCTAGTGGGCGGGGGCGGACTGAAGCTTTCTTT.